This TCR beta chain emerged from a study of blood T cells in healthy people across ages. Regarding the study as a whole: With age, beta diversity per million T cells declined roughly linearly, significantly by 30 to 40. In long-lived donors, naive CD4+ cell counts and diversity exceeded those of aged donors.

Only a few counts were recorded for this clonotype. As yet, its antigen is unknown. Donors were systemically healthy Caucasian individuals from Russia aged roughly 6 to 95 years. This CDR3 comprises 15 residues. CDR1 and CDR2 from the germline V gene are SGHTA and FQGNSA. Unmatched junction bases numbered 5, after V lost 5 bases and J lost 1 base. Using a J-beta primer mix together with a sample-barcoded 5' primer, a second PCR was run for about 6 to 11 cycles. Every sample gave at least 2.5 million paired-end reads containing CDR3. TCRdb redid the calling of the 5' RACE reads with MiXCR, one entry per CDR3 protein. The table has around 800,000 distinct CDR3 sequences, approximately 48% seen once.

The TCR comes from a man in his sixties in good health. The genes are TRBV7-2 and TRBJ2-5, with 9 bases identical to TRBD2. The sample comprised blood. CDR3 sequence: CASSGQRGVQETQYF. CDR3 nucleotides: TGTGCCAGCAGCGGCCAGCGGGGGGTCCAAGAGACCCAGTACTTC.